Listed here are 7 T cell receptor beta chains from one sample, sequenced in a study of PD-L1 blockade in urothelial cancer listed by TCRdb under 2017. The library relied on the immunoSEQ multiplex PCR assay. TCRdb limited this immuneACCESS table to in-frame rearrangements with V and J called. A share of clones is missing; checked studies link under half to unresolved V genes, and the rest is unexplained. The sample table contains under 40,000 clones; only one count was recorded for around 90% of them. The ten largest clones take up around 7.7% of the sample. Here the sequenced sample was PBMCs, taken around atezolizumab (anti-PD-L1) treatment. All receptors derive from a man between 65 and 85 years old with urothelial cancer.

This rearrangement joins TRBV25-1 to TRBJ2-2, with 9 bases identical to TRBD1. The CDR3 runs to 18 residues. J gave up 0 bases and V 1 base, and 6 bases lay outside the gene matches. Germline V lookup: CDR1 MGHDK, CDR2 SYGVNS. The CDR3 here is CASSESPGQGSNTGELFF. CDR3 bases: TGTGCCAGCAGTGAATCCCCGGGACAGGGCTCGAACACCGGGGAGCTGTTTTTT. Together with reference TRBV25-1 and TRBJ2-2, the CDR3 gives the full variable domain: EADIYQTPRYLVIGTGKKITLECSQTMGHDKMYWYQQDPGMELHLIHYSYGVNSTEKGDLSSESTVSRIRTEHFPLTLESARPSHTSQYLCASSESPGQGSNTGELFFGEGSRLTVL.

This chain connects TRBV9 to TRBJ2-1; 7 bases are shared with TRBD2. The ends lost 0 bases at V and 10 bases at J; junction bases unmatched: 16. Germline values: CDR1 SGDLS, CDR2 YYNGEE. The CDR3 extends over 17 amino acids. CDR3 in DNA: TGTGCCAGCAGCGTAGCTACGGCTAGCGGAGGGGTAAGGGAGCAGTTCTTC. Amino acids: CASSVATASGGVREQFF.

The rearrangement joins TRBV29-1 to TRBJ1-4, with no clear D. The germline gives CDR1 SQVTM, CDR2 ANQGSEA. V was clipped by 4 bases and J by 4 bases, with 7 bases between them. This CDR3 has 12 amino acids. The CDR3 spells CSVVRVNEKLFF. The CDR3 DNA sequence: TGCAGCGTTGTCCGGGTTAATGAAAAACTGTTTTTT.

The chain joins TRBV5-6 to TRBJ1-3; no definite D call. The germline V gene has CDR1 SGHDT and CDR2 YYEEEE. The CDR3 has 17 residues. V was pared by 2 bases and J by 0 bases, with 15 bases between. Written as DNA, the CDR3 is TGTGCCAGCAGCTTACGAGGGTTACAATCCTCTGGAAACACCATATATTTT. As protein: CASSLRGLQSSGNTIYF.

This sequence joins TRBV5-5 and TRBJ1-2, with a possible D match to TRBD1 (5 bases). From germline, CDR1 is SGHKS and CDR2 YYEKEE (reference sequence). The CDR3 contains 11 residues. Trimming pared 3 bases from V and 8 bases from J, leaving 8 bases between. In DNA, the CDR3 is TGTGCCAGCAGCTGGGGGGGAGGCTACACCTTC. Protein product: CASSWGGGYTF.

V gene TRBV10-3 combines with J gene TRBJ2-3, with 7 positions matching TRBD2. This CDR3 spans 17 amino acids. Per germline, CDR1 ENHRY and CDR2 SYGVKD. V was pared by 4 bases and J by 2 bases, with 12 bases of the junction left unmatched. The DNA of the CDR3 is TGTGCCATCAGTGGGGTCCGACAGCGGGGCCACACAGATACGCAGTATTTT. Protein sequence: CAISGVRQRGHTDTQYF.

The gene calls are TRBV7-6 and TRBJ2-5, with TRBD1 matching 9 bases. V was pared by 2 bases and J by 1 base, with 2 bases of the junction left unmatched. Germline V lookup: CDR1 SGHVS, CDR2 FNYEAQ. The CDR3 contains 15 residues. The CDR3 sequence: CASSLRGQGQETQYF. The CDR3 coding sequence is TGTGCCAGCAGCTTACGGGGACAGGGCCAAGAGACCCAGTACTTC.